The rows below give T cell receptor beta chains drawn from one sample of a study of tumor-infiltrating lymphocytes in localized non-small cell lung cancer. Repertoires were generated with immunoSEQ multiplex PCR, while TCRdb's copy carries only in-frame clones and drops some. Of some 10,000 clones in the sample, around 84% were seen once. The specimen sequenced was lung tumor tissue. These TCRs come from a human donor with non-small cell lung cancer. Both conserved end residues are part of each CDR3. The order of the fields is CDR3 length, V gene, J gene, clone size, D gene, CDR3 protein, CDR3 DNA. The D gene is left open where the match is weak. Clone size is shown for a subset of rows, as once, few, many or a class of expanded clone.

14	TRBV6-6	TRBJ1-3	once	NA	CASSYSEGGNTIYF	TGTGCCAGCAGTTACTCCGAAGGTGGAAACACCATATATTTT
15	TRBV5-1	TRBJ2-1	NA	TRBD2	CASRVGLADPSEQFF	TGCGCCAGCAGGGTAGGCCTAGCGGACCCCAGTGAGCAGTTCTTC
12	TRBV5-1	TRBJ2-3	NA	NA	CASRWAADTQYF	TGCGCCAGCAGGTGGGCCGCAGATACGCAGTATTTT
13	TRBV6-5	TRBJ2-7	NA	NA	CASSSRIFYEQYF	TGTGCCAGCAGTTCTCGGATCTTCTACGAGCAGTACTTC
15	TRBV13	TRBJ2-7	NA	TRBD2	CASSRSSSGGYEQYF	TGTGCCAGCAGCCGGTCGTCTAGCGGAGGCTACGAGCAGTACTTC
14	TRBV6-6	TRBJ2-5	NA	NA	CASSYGGIQETQYF	TGTGCCAGCAGTTACGGGGGAATCCAAGAGACCCAGTACTTC
13	TRBV29-1	TRBJ1-2	NA	TRBD1	CSALRDSTDGYTF	TGCAGCGCATTACGGGACAGCACGGATGGCTACACCTTC
16	TRBV10-3	TRBJ2-5	NA	TRBD2	CAISPGLAGGRETQYF	TGTGCCATCAGTCCCGGACTAGCGGGGGGGAGAGAGACCCAGTACTTC
14	TRBV14	TRBJ1-1	NA	NA	CASSQGGGGTEAFF	TGTGCCAGCAGCCAAGGGGGAGGGGGCACTGAAGCTTTCTTT
12	TRBV21-1	TRBJ1-2	NA	NA	CASSTGGPGYTF	TGTGCCAGCAGCACTGGGGGGCCCGGCTACACCTTC
13	TRBV7-9	TRBJ1-1	few	NA	CASSFTVNTEAFF	TGTGCCAGCAGCTTTACAGTAAACACTGAAGCTTTCTTT
21	TRBV28	TRBJ2-3	once	TRBD2	CASSLTLQFPGLAGNTDTQYF	TGTGCCAGCAGTCTAACCCTACAATTCCCGGGACTAGCGGGAAATACAGATACGCAGTATTTT
11	TRBV6-5	TRBJ2-7	NA	NA	CASTSGAGQYF	TGTGCCAGCACCTCGGGGGCAGGGCAGTACTTC
13	TRBV11-3	TRBJ1-3	NA	NA	CASSLTSGNTIYF	TGTGCCAGCAGCTTAACCTCTGGAAACACCATATATTTT
12	TRBV6-1	TRBJ2-5	NA	NA	CAREEGGETQYF	TGTGCCAGGGAGGAGGGGGGGGAGACCCAGTACTTC
15	TRBV5-6	TRBJ1-4	once	NA	CASSLWGGSNEKLFF	TGTGCCAGCAGCTTGTGGGGGGGAAGTAATGAAAAACTGTTTTTT
12	TRBV29-1	TRBJ1-1	NA	NA	CSVQEGVSEAFF	TGCAGCGTCCAGGAAGGGGTCAGTGAAGCTTTCTTT
14	TRBV7-2	TRBJ2-7	NA	NA	CASSLGPLSYEQYF	TGTGCCAGCAGCCTCGGGCCCCTCTCCTACGAGCAGTACTTC
15	TRBV9	TRBJ2-2	few	NA	CASSVEQGNTGELFF	TGTGCCAGCAGCGTAGAACAGGGGAACACCGGGGAGCTGTTTTTT
15	TRBV29-1	TRBJ1-6	once	TRBD1	CSVDVSGTGESPLHF	TGCAGCGTCGACGTCTCCGGGACAGGGGAATCACCCCTCCACTTT
13	TRBV6-5	TRBJ2-7	NA	NA	CASSSSGTYEQYF	TGTGCCAGCAGTTCCTCGGGGACCTACGAGCAGTACTTC
13	TRBV6-5	TRBJ2-7	NA	NA	CASRRMSSYEQYF	TGTGCCAGCCGCCGGATGAGCTCCTACGAGCAGTACTTC
14	TRBV12-5	TRBJ1-2	once	TRBD1	CASGLRTGDYGYTF	TGTGCTAGTGGTTTACGTACAGGGGACTATGGCTACACCTTC
13	TRBV6-6	TRBJ2-7	NA	NA	CASTEGGSYEQYF	TGTGCCAGCACAGAAGGAGGGAGCTACGAGCAGTACTTC
11	TRBV29-1	TRBJ2-5	NA	NA	CSVVGTETQYF	TGCAGCGTTGTTGGGACGGAGACCCAGTACTTC
16	TRBV15	TRBJ1-4	NA	NA	CATSREAGRGHEKLFF	TGTGCCACCAGCAGAGAGGCTGGGAGGGGTCATGAAAAACTGTTTTTT
13	TRBV2	TRBJ2-5	NA	NA	CASSVGSSETQYF	TGTGCCAGCTCTGTGGGGAGTTCGGAGACCCAGTACTTC
13	TRBV11-2	TRBJ2-7	NA	TRBD1	CASSLVGQNEQYF	TGTGCCAGCAGCTTAGTGGGACAGAATGAGCAGTACTTC
14	TRBV7-9	TRBJ1-2	NA	NA	CASSLSGANYGYTF	TGTGCCAGCAGCTTATCAGGCGCTAACTATGGCTACACCTTC
16	TRBV7-2	TRBJ1-1	once	TRBD1	CASSKSGTGGWTEAFF	TGTGCCAGCAGCAAATCCGGGACAGGGGGATGGACTGAAGCTTTCTTT
16	TRBV9	TRBJ2-5	once	TRBD1	CASSVSATGRQETQYF	TGTGCCAGCAGCGTTTCAGCGACAGGGAGACAAGAGACCCAGTACTTC
14	TRBV6-5	TRBJ2-6	once	NA	CASRYNSGANVLTF	TGTGCCAGCAGGTATAACTCTGGGGCCAACGTCCTGACTTTC
12	TRBV5-1	TRBJ2-1	once	TRBD1	CASGQGVNEQFF	TGCGCCAGCGGACAGGGAGTGAATGAGCAGTTCTTC
16	TRBV5-1	TRBJ2-7	NA	TRBD2	CASSLEPGTSSYEQYF	TGCGCCAGCAGCTTGGAGCCCGGGACTAGCTCCTACGAGCAGTACTTC